Included here is one T cell receptor beta chain sequence, with context. Per the study methods: Reference gene primer amplification in the assay estimated nucleated cell counts. Generated by immunoSEQ multiplex PCR, the TCRdb table keeps only in-frame clones and is missing some. The V and J calls and clone size are taken from that table; D and trimming were inferred from the DNA. The sample has 110,000 or so clones; approximately 87% are singletons. This CDR3 comprises 14 residues. The V gene lost 8 bases and the J gene lost 0 bases, with 11 bases spanning the gap. Germline lookup yields CDR1 MNHEY and CDR2 SMNVEV (reference sequence). The sample belongs to a study of blood T cell repertoires in COVID-19. For the study at large: Samples came from the United States, Italy and Spain, spanning acute and convalescent COVID-19. PBMCs, B-cell-depleted T cells, or T cells provided the cDNA or gDNA that made up the material.

This chain connects TRBV27 to TRBJ1-5; possibly TRBD1 for D (6 bases). The sequencing input was peripheral blood. The TCR comes from a man between 70 and 80 years old who had recovered from COVID-19. CDR3 nucleotides: TGTGCCAGCGCTAGGGGGTATAGCAATCAGCCCCAGCATTTT. Translation: CASARGYSNQPQHF.